The 9 T cell receptor beta chains in this list originate from one sample, sequenced in a study of shared clonotypes between healthy human individuals. Clones were read by immunoSEQ multiplex PCR, and TCRdb kept only the in-frame ones, dropping some. The sample holds 2 million to 2.5 million clones, approximately 94% seen once. In the naive CD8 group, cells lacked CD45RO and were positively selected for CCR7, so terminally differentiated effector memory CD45RA+ cells were left out. The sample was naive CD8+ T cells from PBMCs. These receptors were obtained from a man between 18 and 35 years old in good health. Some clones in this sample may be carry-over from other donors' samples.

The V and J genes are TRBV7-3 and TRBJ2-7, with 10 bases matching TRBD2. V lost 3 bases, J lost 7 bases, and 3 bases stayed unmatched. The CDR3 has 13 amino acids. Germline values: CDR1 SGHTA, CDR2 FQGTGA. The CDR3 DNA reads TGTGCCAGCAGCTTGCTAGCGGGAGTTGAGCAGTACTTC. It translates to CASSLLAGVEQYF.

This chain connects TRBV7-9 to TRBJ2-1, with 10 bases aligning to TRBD1. CDR1 SEHNR and CDR2 FQNEAQ come from the germline V gene (reference sequence). The length of the CDR3 is 16 residues. With V trimmed by 1 base and J by 4 bases, 4 bases remained unmatched. The CDR3, as DNA: TGTGCCAGCAGCTTAGGGACAGGGGGGCAGTACAATGAGCAGTTCTTC. It is translated as CASSLGTGGQYNEQFF.

The chain has TRBV10-3 and TRBJ1-2, with a possible D match to TRBD1 (5 bases). Trimming left V 2 bases short and J 8 bases short, with 21 bases between. Germline CDR1 ENHRY, CDR2 SYGVKD. The CDR3 has 16 residues. The CDR3 DNA reads as TGTGCCATCAGTGAGAGTGGGGCGGCATCATCAGGCGGCTACACCTTC. Translating it yields CAISESGAASSGGYTF.

This clone was found once. This sequence joins TRBV27 and TRBJ2-3; 8 nucleotides agree with TRBD1. The CDR3 sequence is 17 residues long. Germline CDR1 and CDR2: MNHEY and SMNVEV (reference sequence). The V segment lost 0 bases and the J segment 1 base; nucleotides outside the gene matches: 6. CDR3 sequence reads: CASSLSEQGAGTDTQYF. The CDR3 coding sequence is TGTGCCAGCAGTTTATCAGAGCAGGGGGCTGGCACAGATACGCAGTATTTT.

The CDR3 spells CASSRGLAGITDTQYF. The CDR3 DNA reads TGTGCCAGCAGCCGAGGACTAGCGGGAATCACAGATACGCAGTATTTT. This chain uses TRBV7-9 with TRBJ2-3, with TRBD2 identical over 12 bases. The germline V gene encodes CDR1 SEHNR and CDR2 FQNEAQ (reference sequence). CDR3 length: 16 amino acids. Germline trimming cut 5 bases from V and 2 bases from J; bases unmatched to any gene: 5.

The chain combines TRBV19 with TRBJ2-5, with D perhaps matching TRBD1 (5 bases). Between the trimmed V and J ends, which lost 5 bases and 3 bases, there was a span of 16 bases. The V gene's germline CDR1 is LNHDA and CDR2 SQIVND (reference sequence). This CDR3 has 15 residues. The CDR3, as DNA: TGTGCCAGTAGTGCGACAGTACAGATAAAAGAGACCCAGTACTTC. This codes for CASSATVQIKETQYF.

The rearrangement joins TRBV9 to TRBJ1-2; D is possibly TRBD1 (5 bases). V was trimmed by 4 bases and J by 8 bases, leaving 27 bases between them. The CDR3 is 17 amino acids. Germline V gene lookup returns CDR1 SGDLS and CDR2 YYNGEE. CDR3 protein: CASSPYGKGMITSGYTF. For the CDR3, the DNA is TGTGCCAGCAGCCCCTATGGGAAGGGGATGATAACGAGCGGCTACACCTTC. Full variable domain (rest looked up from reference TRBV9 and TRBJ1-2): DSGVTQTPKHLITATGQRVTLRCSPRSGDLSVYWYQQSLDQGLQFLIQYYNGEERAKGNILERFSAQQFPDLHSELNLSSLELGDSALYFCASSPYGKGMITSGYTFGSGTRLTVV.

This chain links TRBV9 with TRBJ2-2; D is perhaps TRBD2 (6 bases). Germline V lookup: CDR1 SGDLS, CDR2 YYNGEE. The CDR3 sequence is 15 residues long. V lost 3 bases and J 4 bases, leaving 13 bases between the germline ends. The CDR3 protein is CASSAGARGTGELFF. CDR3 coding DNA: TGTGCCAGCAGCGCGGGAGCGCGGGGCACCGGGGAGCTGTTTTTT.

The chain links TRBV5-8 to TRBJ1-1; D unresolved. This CDR3 has 13 amino acids. V was pared by 0 bases and J by 4 bases, with 7 bases between. The germline V gene encodes CDR1 SGHTS and CDR2 YDEGEE. CDR3 residues: CASSLVAITEAFF. CDR3 DNA sequence: TGTGCCAGCAGCTTGGTGGCCATCACTGAAGCTTTCTTT.